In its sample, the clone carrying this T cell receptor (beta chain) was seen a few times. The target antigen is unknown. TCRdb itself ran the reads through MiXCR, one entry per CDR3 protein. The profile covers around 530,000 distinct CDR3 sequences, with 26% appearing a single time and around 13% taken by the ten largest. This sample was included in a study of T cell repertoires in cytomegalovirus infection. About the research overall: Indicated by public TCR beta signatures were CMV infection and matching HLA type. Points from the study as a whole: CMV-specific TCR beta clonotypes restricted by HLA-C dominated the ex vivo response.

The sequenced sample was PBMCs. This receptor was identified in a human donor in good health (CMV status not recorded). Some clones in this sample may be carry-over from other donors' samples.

CDR3 protein: CASSPGGWSTEAFF. In nucleotides, the CDR3 is TGTGCCAGCAGCCCAGGGGGCTGGAGCACTGAAGCTTTCTTT. The gene calls are TRBV7-6 and TRBJ1-1; 8 nucleotides align to TRBD1. Trimming took 5 bases from V and 4 from J; bases not matched to a gene: 6. In germline, CDR1 is SGHVS, CDR2 FNYEAQ. This CDR3 region has 14 residues.